These 16 T cell receptor beta chains share one sample of origin, sequenced in a study of blood T cell repertoires in COVID-19 (dated by TCRdb to 2018 to 2020). Library construction relied on the immunoSEQ multiplex PCR assay. In TCRdb, the immuneACCESS table is reduced to in-frame sequences with V and J assigned. These tables do not hold every clone; where another copy was compared, an unresolved V gene accounts for under half, and the others remain unexplained. This sample comprises some 180,000 clones, 70% to 90% of them detected only once. Around 8% of the sample goes to the ten largest clones. What was sequenced was peripheral blood. The origin of the receptors is a woman older than 75 with COVID-19, enrolled during active disease.

The chain recombines TRBV3-1 (or the pseudogene TRBV3-2) with TRBJ1-6; TRBD1 might be the D (5 bases). Germline CDR1 reads LGHDT; CDR2 reads YNNKEL (reference sequence). The CDR3 extends over 14 amino acids. Trimming stripped 1 base from V and 7 bases from J, with 8 bases between. DNA for the CDR3: TGTGCCAGCAGCCAAGGGGGACTCAATTCACCCCTCCACTTT. This codes for CASSQGGLNSPLHF.

The rearrangement uses TRBV19 and TRBJ2-1; 11 bases match TRBD2. From germline, CDR1 is LNHDA and CDR2 SQIVND (reference sequence). This CDR3 contains 16 residues. Losses at the gene ends were 7 bases for V and 2 bases for J; bases not matched to a gene: 7. CDR3 protein: CASTPTSGMTYNEQFF. The CDR3 DNA follows: TGTGCCAGTACTCCGACTAGCGGGATGACCTACAATGAGCAGTTCTTC.

This sequence joins TRBV9 and TRBJ2-5, with 9 bases identical to TRBD2. V trimming: 4 bases; J trimming: 2 bases; junction bases outside the gene matches: 6. Looked up from germline, CDR1 is SGDLS and CDR2 is YYNGEE. CDR3 length: 15 residues. The CDR3 loop is CASSLIGLAQETQYF. The CDR3 nucleotides are TGTGCCAGCAGCCTCATAGGACTAGCGCAAGAGACCCAGTACTTC.

The gene calls are TRBV19 and TRBJ2-7; 9 bases align to TRBD2. Per germline, CDR1 LNHDA and CDR2 SQIVND (reference sequence). The CDR3 is 14 residues long. Unmatched junction bases numbered 4, after V lost 3 bases and J lost 4 bases. The DNA for the CDR3 is TGTGCCAGTAGTATTGGCGGGGGGGGTTACGAGCAGTACTTC. As protein: CASSIGGGGYEQYF.

This rearrangement joins TRBV6-5 to TRBJ2-7; D is unresolved. This CDR3 is 12 amino acids long. V lost 7 bases and J lost 0, with 7 bases in between. CDR1 is MNHEY, CDR2 SVGAGI, per germline. CDR3 sequence: CASTVVSYEQYF. For the CDR3, the DNA is TGTGCCAGCACGGTGGTCTCCTACGAGCAGTACTTC.

The rearrangement uses TRBV9 and TRBJ1-5, with D unclear. CDR1 is SGDLS, CDR2 YYNGEE, per germline. This CDR3 has 15 residues. V lost 0 bases and J 6 bases, leaving 13 bases between the germline ends. The CDR3 DNA sequence: TGTGCCAGCAGCGTAGACCCACTAGGGCGTCAGCCCCAGCATTTT. Its protein product is CASSVDPLGRQPQHF.

The chain is built from TRBV19 and TRBJ1-5; no definite D call. The CDR3 is 14 residues long. Germline V gene sequence: CDR1 LNHDA, CDR2 SQIVND (reference sequence). Trimming stripped 8 bases from V and 2 bases from J, with 13 bases between. The CDR3 DNA is TGTGCCAGTCTCGGACTCCGGGGCAATCAGCCCCAGCATTTT. This sequence encodes CASLGLRGNQPQHF.

The V call is TRBV24-1, the J call TRBJ2-3; D is perhaps TRBD1 (5 bases). This CDR3 is built from 12 residues. The germline V gene has CDR1 KGHDR and CDR2 SFDVKD. Deletions cut 5 bases from V and 10 bases from J, with 12 bases between. DNA for the CDR3: TGTGCCACCAGTGTCTCTGGGGCTCCGCAGTATTTT. It translates to CATSVSGAPQYF.

This clone was detected only once. The chain recombines TRBV24-1 with TRBJ2-7, with 11 bases matching TRBD2. CDR1 KGHDR and CDR2 SFDVKD come from the germline V gene. V lost 4 bases to trimming and J lost 6 bases; unmatched junction nucleotides: 10. The CDR3 contains 16 residues. CDR3 in amino acids: CATSDHGTSGQGEQYF. The DNA of the CDR3 is TGTGCCACCAGTGACCATGGGACTAGCGGACAGGGCGAGCAGTACTTC.

The J gene is TRBJ2-7, the V gene TRBV24-1; 14 nucleotides match TRBD2. After removal of 6 bases from V and 8 bases from J, the junction contained 2 bases not matched to a gene. This CDR3 contains 13 residues. Germline CDR1 reads KGHDR; CDR2 reads SFDVKD. CDR3 loop: CATSRLAGGQQYF. CDR3 DNA: TGTGCCACCAGTAGACTAGCGGGAGGGCAGCAGTACTTC.

J is TRBJ2-3 and V is TRBV6-5, with 7 bases aligning to TRBD2. CDR1 and CDR2 (germline): MNHEY, SVGAGI. CDR3 length equals 14 residues. The V segment lost 10 bases and the J segment 4 bases; nucleotides outside the gene matches: 11. DNA for the CDR3: TGTGCCACACACCGAGGCGGGGGTTCAGATACGCAGTATTTT. Residues: CATHRGGGSDTQYF.

The V gene is TRBV7-2, the J gene TRBJ1-2; possibly TRBD1 for D (6 bases). The V gene's germline CDR1 is SGHTA and CDR2 FQGNSA. The CDR3 consists of 15 residues. V shed 5 bases and J shed 8 bases, with 21 bases lying between them. Here the CDR3 DNA reads TGTGCCAGCAGCCTATCCGTCCAGGGGATGTGGGGCTACACCTTC. Protein product: CASSLSVQGMWGYTF.

The chain uses TRBV4-1 and TRBJ2-3; TRBD1 matches 7 bases. The germline V gene encodes CDR1 MGHRA and CDR2 YSYEKL. With 3 bases clipped from V and 1 base from J, the junction kept 4 bases outside the gene matches. This CDR3 comprises 15 residues. The CDR3 here is CASSQTGLGTDTQYF. The CDR3 DNA sequence: TGCGCCAGCAGCCAGACAGGGTTAGGCACAGATACGCAGTATTTT.

This clone has a handful of counts. This rearrangement joins TRBV4-1 to TRBJ2-1; D is uncertain. Germline CDR1 MGHRA, CDR2 YSYEKL. CDR3 length: 16 residues. The V and J ends lost 1 base and 0 bases respectively, with 10 bases between them. CDR3 DNA sequence: TGCGCCAGCAGCCAAGTCTTGTCTACCTCCTACAATGAGCAGTTCTTC. It translates to CASSQVLSTSYNEQFF.

The V gene is TRBV3-1 (or the pseudogene TRBV3-2), the J gene TRBJ2-3; 11 nucleotides agree with TRBD2. V dropped 4 bases and J dropped 0; count of bases not matched to a gene: 12. Per germline, CDR1 LGHDT and CDR2 YNNKEL (reference sequence). The CDR3 spans 19 residues. CDR3 region: CASSPQIAGGISSTDTQYF. The CDR3 region has the DNA TGTGCCAGCAGCCCCCAAATAGCGGGAGGGATAAGTAGCACAGATACGCAGTATTTT.

The chain carries TRBV18 and TRBJ2-2, with D uncertain. The V gene lost 3 bases and the J gene lost 4 bases, with 9 bases spanning the gap. Germline V CDR1 and CDR2: KGHSH, LQKENI. CDR3 length: 14 amino acids. CDR3 loop: CASSPPRSTGELFF. The DNA for the CDR3 is TGTGCCAGCTCACCCCCCCGGTCCACCGGGGAGCTGTTTTTT.